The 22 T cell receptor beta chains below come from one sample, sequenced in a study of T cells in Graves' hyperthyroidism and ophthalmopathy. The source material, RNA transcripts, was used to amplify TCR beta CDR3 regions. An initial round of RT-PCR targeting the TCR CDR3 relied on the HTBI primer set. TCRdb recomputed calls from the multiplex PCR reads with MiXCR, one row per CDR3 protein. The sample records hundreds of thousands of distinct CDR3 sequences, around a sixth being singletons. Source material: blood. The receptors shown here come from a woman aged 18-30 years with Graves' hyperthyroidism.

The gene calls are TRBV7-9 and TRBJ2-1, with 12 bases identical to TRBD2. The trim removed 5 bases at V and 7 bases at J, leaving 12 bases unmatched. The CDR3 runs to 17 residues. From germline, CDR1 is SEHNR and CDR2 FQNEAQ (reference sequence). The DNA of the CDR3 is TGTGCCAGCAGCCATCCCCCGACTAGCGGGAGTGAGAATGAGCAGTTCTTC. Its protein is CASSHPPTSGSENEQFF.

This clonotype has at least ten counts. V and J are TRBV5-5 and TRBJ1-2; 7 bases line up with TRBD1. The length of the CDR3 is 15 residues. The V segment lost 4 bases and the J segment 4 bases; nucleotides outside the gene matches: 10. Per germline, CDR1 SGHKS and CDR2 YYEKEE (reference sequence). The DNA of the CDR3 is TGTGCCAGCAGCGCCCACAGGGGAATTAGCTATGGCTACACCTTC. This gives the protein CASSAHRGISYGYTF.

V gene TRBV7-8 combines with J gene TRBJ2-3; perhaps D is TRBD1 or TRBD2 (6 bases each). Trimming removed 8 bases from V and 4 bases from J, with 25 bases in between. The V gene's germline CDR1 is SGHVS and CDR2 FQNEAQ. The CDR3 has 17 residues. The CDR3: CASLDYTGARVPDTQYF. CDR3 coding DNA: TGTGCCAGCCTGGACTACACGGGGGCAAGGGTCCCAGATACGCAGTATTTT.

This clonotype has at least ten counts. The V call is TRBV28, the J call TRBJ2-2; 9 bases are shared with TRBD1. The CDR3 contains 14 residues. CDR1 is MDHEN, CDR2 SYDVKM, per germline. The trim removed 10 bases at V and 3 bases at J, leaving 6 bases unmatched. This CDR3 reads CATGDRVDTGELFF. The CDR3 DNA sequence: TGTGCCACCGGGGACAGGGTCGACACCGGGGAGCTGTTTTTT.

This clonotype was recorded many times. The CDR3 loop is CASSEEWGYTF. CDR3 in DNA: TGTGCCAGCAGTGAAGAATGGGGCTACACCTTC. The V and J genes are TRBV2 and TRBJ1-2; D gene uncertain. The CDR3 sequence is 11 residues long. Germline V gene data show CDR1 as SNHLY and CDR2 as FYNNEI. V dropped 1 base and J dropped 8 bases, with 5 bases sitting between them.

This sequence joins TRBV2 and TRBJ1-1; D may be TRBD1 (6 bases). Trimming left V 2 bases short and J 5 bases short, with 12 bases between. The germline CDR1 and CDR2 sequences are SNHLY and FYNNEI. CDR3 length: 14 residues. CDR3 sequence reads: CASSELQGVTEAFF. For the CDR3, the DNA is TGTGCCAGCAGTGAACTACAGGGTGTAACTGAAGCTTTCTTT.

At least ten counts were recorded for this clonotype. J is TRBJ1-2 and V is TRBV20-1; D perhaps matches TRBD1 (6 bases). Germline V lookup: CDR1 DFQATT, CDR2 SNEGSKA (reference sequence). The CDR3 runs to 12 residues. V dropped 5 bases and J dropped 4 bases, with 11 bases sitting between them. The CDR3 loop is CSAWTVLYGYTF. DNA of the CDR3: TGCAGTGCTTGGACAGTCCTCTATGGCTACACCTTC.

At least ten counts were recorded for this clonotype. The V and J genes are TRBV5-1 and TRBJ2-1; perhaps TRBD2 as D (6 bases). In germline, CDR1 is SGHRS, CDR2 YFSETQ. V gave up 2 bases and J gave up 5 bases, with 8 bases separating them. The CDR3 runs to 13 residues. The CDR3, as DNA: TGCGCCAGCAGCTTAGGCGGGGACAATGAGCAGTTCTTC. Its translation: CASSLGGDNEQFF.

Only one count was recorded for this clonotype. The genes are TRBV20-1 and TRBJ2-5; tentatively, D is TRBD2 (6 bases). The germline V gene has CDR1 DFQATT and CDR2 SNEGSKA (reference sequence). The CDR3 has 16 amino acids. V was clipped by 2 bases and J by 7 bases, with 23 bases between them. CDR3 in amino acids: CSARPTPPMEGATQYF. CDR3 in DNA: TGCAGTGCTAGACCCACCCCTCCGATGGAGGGTGCGACCCAGTACTTC.

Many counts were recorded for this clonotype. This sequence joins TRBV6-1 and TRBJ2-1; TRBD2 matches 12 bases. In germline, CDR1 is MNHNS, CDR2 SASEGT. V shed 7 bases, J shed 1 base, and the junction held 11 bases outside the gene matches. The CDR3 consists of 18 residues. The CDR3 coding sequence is TGTGCCAGCACCCGAACTAGCGGGGGGCCCCAGTCCTACAATGAGCAGTTCTTC. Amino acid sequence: CASTRTSGGPQSYNEQFF.

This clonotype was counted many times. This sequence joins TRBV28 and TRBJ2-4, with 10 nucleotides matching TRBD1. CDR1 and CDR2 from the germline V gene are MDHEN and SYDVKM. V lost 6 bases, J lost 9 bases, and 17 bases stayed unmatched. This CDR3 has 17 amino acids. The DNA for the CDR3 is TGTGCCAGCAGCGATGAGACAGGGGGCGTCTCTGGGTTCATTCAGTACTTC. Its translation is CASSDETGGVSGFIQYF.

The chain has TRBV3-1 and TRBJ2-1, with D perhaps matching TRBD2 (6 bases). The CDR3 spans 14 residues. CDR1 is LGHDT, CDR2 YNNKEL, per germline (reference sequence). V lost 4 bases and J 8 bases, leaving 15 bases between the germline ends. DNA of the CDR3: TGTGCCAGCAGCCCACCGGGAGTCCGTCATGAGCAGTTCTTC. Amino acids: CASSPPGVRHEQFF.

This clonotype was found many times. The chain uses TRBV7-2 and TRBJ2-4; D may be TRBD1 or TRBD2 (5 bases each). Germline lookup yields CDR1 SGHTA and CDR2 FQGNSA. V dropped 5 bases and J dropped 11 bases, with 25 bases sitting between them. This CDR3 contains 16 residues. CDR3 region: CASSLLGTAGVGVQYF. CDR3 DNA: TGTGCCAGCAGCCTCCTCGGGACCGCCGGCGTGGGGGTTCAGTACTTC.

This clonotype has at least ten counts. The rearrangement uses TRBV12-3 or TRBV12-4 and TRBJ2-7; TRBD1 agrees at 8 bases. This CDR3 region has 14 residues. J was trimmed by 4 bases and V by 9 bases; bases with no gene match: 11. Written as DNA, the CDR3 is TGTGCCAGGCCTAAGGGAGACAGGGGTTACGAGCAGTACTTC. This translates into CARPKGDRGYEQYF.

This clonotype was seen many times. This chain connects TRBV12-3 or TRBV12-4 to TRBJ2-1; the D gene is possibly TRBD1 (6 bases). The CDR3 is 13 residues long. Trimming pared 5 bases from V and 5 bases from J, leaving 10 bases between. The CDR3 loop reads CASSEDSDNEQFF. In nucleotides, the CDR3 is TGTGCCAGCAGTGAGGACAGCGACAATGAGCAGTTCTTC.

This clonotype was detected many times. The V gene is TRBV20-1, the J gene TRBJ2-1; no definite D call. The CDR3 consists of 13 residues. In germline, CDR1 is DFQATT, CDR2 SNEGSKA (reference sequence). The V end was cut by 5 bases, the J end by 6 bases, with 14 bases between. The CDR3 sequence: CSAPSPIRNEQFF. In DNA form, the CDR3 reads TGCAGTGCTCCCAGCCCGATTCGCAATGAGCAGTTCTTC.

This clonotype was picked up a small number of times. In DNA, the CDR3 is TGTGCCAGCAGCCAAAGCCGGTATCAGCCCCAGCATTTT. This codes for CASSQSRYQPQHF. The chain employs TRBV3-1 and TRBJ1-5; D gene unclear. Germline CDR1 is LGHDT and CDR2 is YNNKEL (reference sequence). The CDR3 length is 13 residues. Deletions cut 2 bases from V and 5 bases from J, with 7 bases between.

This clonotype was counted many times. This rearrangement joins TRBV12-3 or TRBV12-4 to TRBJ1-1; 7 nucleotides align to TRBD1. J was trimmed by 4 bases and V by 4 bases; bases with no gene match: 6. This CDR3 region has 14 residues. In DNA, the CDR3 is TGTGCCAGCAGTTGGAGGGGGCGCGGCACTGAAGCTTTCTTT. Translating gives CASSWRGRGTEAFF.

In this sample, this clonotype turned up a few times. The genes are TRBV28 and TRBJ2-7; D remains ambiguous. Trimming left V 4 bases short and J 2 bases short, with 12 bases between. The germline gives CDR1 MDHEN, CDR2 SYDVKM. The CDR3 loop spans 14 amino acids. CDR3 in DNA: TGTGCCAGCAGTTGGGGTATTGGGGCCTACGAGCAGTACTTC. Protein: CASSWGIGAYEQYF.

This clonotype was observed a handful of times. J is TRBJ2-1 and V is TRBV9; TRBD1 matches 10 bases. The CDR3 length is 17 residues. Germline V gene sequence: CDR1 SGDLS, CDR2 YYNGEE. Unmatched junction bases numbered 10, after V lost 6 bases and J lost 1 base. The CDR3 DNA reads TGTGCCAGCAACGGGACAGGGGAAAAAGGGTCCTACAATGAGCAGTTCTTC. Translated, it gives CASNGTGEKGSYNEQFF.

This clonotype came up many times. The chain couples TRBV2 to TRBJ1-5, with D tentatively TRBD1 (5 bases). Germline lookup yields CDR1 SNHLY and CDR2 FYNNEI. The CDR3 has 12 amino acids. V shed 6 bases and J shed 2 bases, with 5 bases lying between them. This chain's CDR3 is CASRGGNQPQHF. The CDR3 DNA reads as TGTGCCAGCAGGGGGGGCAATCAGCCCCAGCATTTT.

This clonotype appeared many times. The CDR3 is CASSYDVGADLNEKLFF. In DNA, the CDR3 is TGTGCCAGCAGTTACGACGTCGGAGCAGACTTAAATGAAAAACTGTTTTTT. The chain links TRBV6-5 to TRBJ1-4; the D is unclear. The V gene lost 2 bases and the J gene lost 5 bases, with 18 bases spanning the gap. Germline V gene sequence: CDR1 MNHEY, CDR2 SVGAGI. The CDR3 has 17 residues.